The T cell receptor (beta chain) described here comes from a study of control samples from healthy donors and cancer patients. Only in-frame clones appear in the TCRdb table, and some are missing; sequencing was by immunoSEQ multiplex PCR. Among some 22,000 clones listed, 84% were seen once. The length of the CDR3 is 17 residues. Germline V lookup: CDR1 MNHEY, CDR2 SVGEGT. V shed 6 bases, J shed 1 base, and the junction held 14 bases outside the gene matches. The sequence was collected from a man aged 55-75 years with colorectal cancer. The sequenced sample was PBMCs. This sequence joins TRBV6-2 or TRBV6-3 and TRBJ1-2, with 7 nucleotides matching TRBD1. The CDR3 here is CASSPRDSLRYNYGYTF. CDR3 coding DNA: TGTGCCAGCAGCCCTCGGGACAGCCTACGATATAACTATGGCTACACCTTC.